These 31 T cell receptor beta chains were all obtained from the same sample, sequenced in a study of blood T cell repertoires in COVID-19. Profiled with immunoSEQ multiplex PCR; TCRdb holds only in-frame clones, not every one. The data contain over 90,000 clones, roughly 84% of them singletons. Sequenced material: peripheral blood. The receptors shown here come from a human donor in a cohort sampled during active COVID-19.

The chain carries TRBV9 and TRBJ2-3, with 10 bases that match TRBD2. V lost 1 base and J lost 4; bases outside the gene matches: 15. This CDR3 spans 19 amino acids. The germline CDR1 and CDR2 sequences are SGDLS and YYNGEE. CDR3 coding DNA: TGTGCCAGCAGCGTATCCGGGACTAGCGCATTAGCTGTCGCAGATACGCAGTATTTT. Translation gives CASSVSGTSALAVADTQYF.

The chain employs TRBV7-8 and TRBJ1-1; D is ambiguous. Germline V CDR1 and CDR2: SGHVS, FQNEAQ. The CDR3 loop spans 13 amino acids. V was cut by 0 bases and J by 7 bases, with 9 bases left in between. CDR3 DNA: TGTGCCAGCAGCTTAGCGGTCCGAGGTGAAGCTTTCTTT. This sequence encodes CASSLAVRGEAFF.

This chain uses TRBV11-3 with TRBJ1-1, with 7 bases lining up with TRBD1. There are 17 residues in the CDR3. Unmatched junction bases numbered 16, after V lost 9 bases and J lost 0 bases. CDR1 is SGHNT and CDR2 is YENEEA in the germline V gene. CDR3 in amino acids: CASRRRGQGGMNTEAFF. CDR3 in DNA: TGTGCCAGTCGACGGAGGGGGCAGGGGGGTATGAACACTGAAGCTTTCTTT.

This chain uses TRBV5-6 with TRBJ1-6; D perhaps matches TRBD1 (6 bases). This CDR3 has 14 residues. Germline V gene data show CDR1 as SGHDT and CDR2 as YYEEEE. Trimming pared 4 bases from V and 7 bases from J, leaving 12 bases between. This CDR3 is CASSHIQGNSPLHF. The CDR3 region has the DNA TGTGCCAGCAGCCATATTCAGGGGAATTCACCCCTCCACTTT.

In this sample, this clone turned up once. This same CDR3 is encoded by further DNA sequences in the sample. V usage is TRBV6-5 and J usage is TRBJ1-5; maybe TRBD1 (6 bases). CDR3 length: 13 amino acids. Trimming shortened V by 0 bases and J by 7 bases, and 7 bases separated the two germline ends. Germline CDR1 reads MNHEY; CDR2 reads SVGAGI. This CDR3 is CASSYSGAQPQHF. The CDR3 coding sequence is TGTGCCAGCAGTTACTCGGGGGCACAGCCCCAGCATTTT.

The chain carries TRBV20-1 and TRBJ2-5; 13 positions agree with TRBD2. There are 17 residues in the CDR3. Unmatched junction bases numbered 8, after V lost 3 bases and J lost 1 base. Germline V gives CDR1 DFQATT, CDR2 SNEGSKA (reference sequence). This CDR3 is CSASGTSGEKGQETQYF. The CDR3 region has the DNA TGCAGTGCTAGTGGGACTAGCGGGGAGAAGGGCCAAGAGACCCAGTACTTC.

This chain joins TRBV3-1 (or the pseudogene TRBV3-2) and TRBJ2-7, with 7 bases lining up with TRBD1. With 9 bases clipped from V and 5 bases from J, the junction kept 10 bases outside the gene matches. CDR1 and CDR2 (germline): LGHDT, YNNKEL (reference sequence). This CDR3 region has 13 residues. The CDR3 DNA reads TGTGCCAGTAGACAGGGAGCAGCTCACGAGCAGTACTTC. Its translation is CASRQGAAHEQYF.

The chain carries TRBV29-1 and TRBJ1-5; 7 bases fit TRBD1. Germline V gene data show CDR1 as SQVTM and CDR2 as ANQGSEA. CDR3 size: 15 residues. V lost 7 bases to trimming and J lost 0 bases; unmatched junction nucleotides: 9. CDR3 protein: CSARDRVNSNQPQHF. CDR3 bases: TGCAGCGCCCGGGACAGAGTTAATAGCAATCAGCCCCAGCATTTT.

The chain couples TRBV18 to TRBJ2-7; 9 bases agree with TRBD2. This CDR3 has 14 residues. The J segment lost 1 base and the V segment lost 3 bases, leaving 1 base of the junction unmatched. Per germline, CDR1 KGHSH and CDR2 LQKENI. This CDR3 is CASSPSGGSYEQYF. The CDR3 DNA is TGTGCCAGCTCACCTAGCGGGGGATCCTACGAGCAGTACTTC.

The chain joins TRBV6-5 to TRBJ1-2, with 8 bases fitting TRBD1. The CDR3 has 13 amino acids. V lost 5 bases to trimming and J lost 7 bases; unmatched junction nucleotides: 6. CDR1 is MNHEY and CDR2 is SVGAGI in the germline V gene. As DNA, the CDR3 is TGTGCCAGCAGTCCGGACAGGGATGTTGGCTACACCTTC. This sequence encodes CASSPDRDVGYTF.

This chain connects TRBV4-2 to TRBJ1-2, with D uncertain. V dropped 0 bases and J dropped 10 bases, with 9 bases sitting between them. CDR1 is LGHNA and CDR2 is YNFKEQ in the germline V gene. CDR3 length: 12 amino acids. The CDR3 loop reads CASSQDLRYYTF. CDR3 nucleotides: TGTGCCAGCAGCCAAGATCTTCGTTACTACACCTTC.

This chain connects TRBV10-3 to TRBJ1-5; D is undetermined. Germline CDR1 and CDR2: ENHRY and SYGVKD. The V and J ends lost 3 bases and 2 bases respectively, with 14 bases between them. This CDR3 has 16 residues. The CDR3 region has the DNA TGTGCCATCAGTGATGAACCCTTGGTAGGCAATCAGCCCCAGCATTTT. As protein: CAISDEPLVGNQPQHF.

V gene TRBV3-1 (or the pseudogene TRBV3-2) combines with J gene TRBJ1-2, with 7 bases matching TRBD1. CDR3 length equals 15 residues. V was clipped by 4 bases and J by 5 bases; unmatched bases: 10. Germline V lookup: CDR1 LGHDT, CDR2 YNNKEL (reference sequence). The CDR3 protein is CASSPVRDSVYGYTF. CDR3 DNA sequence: TGTGCCAGCAGCCCTGTACGGGACAGCGTTTATGGCTACACCTTC.

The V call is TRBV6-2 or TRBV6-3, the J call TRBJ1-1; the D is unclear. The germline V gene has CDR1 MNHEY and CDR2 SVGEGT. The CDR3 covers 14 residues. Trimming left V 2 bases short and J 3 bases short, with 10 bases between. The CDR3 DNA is TGTGCCAGCAGTTACGGAGGGTCTTACACTGAAGCTTTCTTT. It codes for CASSYGGSYTEAFF.

CDR3 protein: CASTSSGAAGDTQYF. The DNA of the CDR3 is TGTGCCAGTACCTCCTCGGGCGCCGCGGGGGATACGCAGTATTTT. The rearrangement joins TRBV19 to TRBJ2-3; possibly TRBD2 for D (6 bases). This CDR3 spans 15 amino acids. Trimming shortened V by 7 bases and J by 6 bases, and 20 bases separated the two germline ends. In germline, CDR1 is LNHDA, CDR2 SQIVND (reference sequence).

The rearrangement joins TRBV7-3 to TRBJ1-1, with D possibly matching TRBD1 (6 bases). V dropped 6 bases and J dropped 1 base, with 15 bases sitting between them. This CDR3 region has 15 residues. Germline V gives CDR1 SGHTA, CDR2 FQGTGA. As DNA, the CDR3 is TGTGCCAGCAGTCGCGGGCCGGGACAGAACACTGAAGCTTTCTTT. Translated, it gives CASSRGPGQNTEAFF. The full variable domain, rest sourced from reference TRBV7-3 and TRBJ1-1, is GAGVSQTPSNKVTEKGKYVELRCDPISGHTALYWYRQSLGQGPEFLIYFQGTGAADDSGLPNDRFFAVRPEGSVSTLKIQRTERGDSAVYLCASSRGPGQNTEAFFGQGTRLTVV.

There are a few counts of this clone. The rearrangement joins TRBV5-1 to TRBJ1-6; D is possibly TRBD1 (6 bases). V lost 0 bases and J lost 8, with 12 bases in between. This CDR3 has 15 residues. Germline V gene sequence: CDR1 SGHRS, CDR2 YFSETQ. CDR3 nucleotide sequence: TGCGCCAGCAGCTTGGGACAGGTTTCGGATTCACCCCTCCACTTT. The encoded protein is CASSLGQVSDSPLHF. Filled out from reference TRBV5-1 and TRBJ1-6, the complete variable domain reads KAGVTQTPRYLIKTRGQQVTLSCSPISGHRSVSWYQQTPGQGLQFLFEYFSETQRNKGNFPGRFSGRQFSNSRSEMNVSTLELGDSALYLCASSLGQVSDSPLHFGNGTRLTVT.

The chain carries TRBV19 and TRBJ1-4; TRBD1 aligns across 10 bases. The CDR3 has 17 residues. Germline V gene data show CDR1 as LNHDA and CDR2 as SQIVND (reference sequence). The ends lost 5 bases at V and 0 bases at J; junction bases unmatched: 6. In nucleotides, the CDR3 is TGTGCCAGTAGTCCCCGGACAGGGGGAACAACTAATGAAAAACTGTTTTTT. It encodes CASSPRTGGTTNEKLFF. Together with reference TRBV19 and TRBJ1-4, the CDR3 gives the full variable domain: DGGITQSPKYLFRKEGQNVTLSCEQNLNHDAMYWYRQDPGQGLRLIYYSQIVNDFQKGDIAEGYSVSREKKESFPLTVTSAQKNPTAFYLCASSPRTGGTTNEKLFFGSGTQLSVL.

CDR3 in amino acids: CASGSRQLFSEAFF. DNA of the CDR3: TGTGCTAGTGGTTCTCGACAGCTGTTCTCTGAAGCTTTCTTT. This sequence joins TRBV12-5 and TRBJ1-1, with a possible D match to TRBD1 (5 bases). Trimming stripped 4 bases from V and 6 bases from J, with 15 bases between. Germline V CDR1 and CDR2: LGHNT, FRNRAP. The CDR3 consists of 14 residues.

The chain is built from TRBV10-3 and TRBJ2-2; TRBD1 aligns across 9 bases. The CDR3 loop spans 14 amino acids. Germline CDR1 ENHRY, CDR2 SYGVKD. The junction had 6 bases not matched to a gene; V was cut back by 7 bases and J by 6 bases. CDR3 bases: TGTGCCATCACGGGGGGACAGGGCGCCGGGGAGCTGTTTTTT. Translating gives CAITGGQGAGELFF.

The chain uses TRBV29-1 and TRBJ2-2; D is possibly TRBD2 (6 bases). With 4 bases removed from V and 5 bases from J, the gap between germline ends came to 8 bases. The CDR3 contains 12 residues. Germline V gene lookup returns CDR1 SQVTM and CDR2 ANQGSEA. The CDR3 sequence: CSVGAGTGELFF. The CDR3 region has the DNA TGCAGCGTTGGGGCGGGGACCGGGGAGCTGTTTTTT.

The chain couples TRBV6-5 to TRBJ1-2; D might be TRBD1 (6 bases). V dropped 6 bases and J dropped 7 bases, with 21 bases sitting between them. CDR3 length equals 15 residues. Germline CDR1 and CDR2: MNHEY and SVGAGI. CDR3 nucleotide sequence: TGTGCCAGCAGAATAAACAGGGAAGGGATAGGTGGCTACACCTTC. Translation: CASRINREGIGGYTF.

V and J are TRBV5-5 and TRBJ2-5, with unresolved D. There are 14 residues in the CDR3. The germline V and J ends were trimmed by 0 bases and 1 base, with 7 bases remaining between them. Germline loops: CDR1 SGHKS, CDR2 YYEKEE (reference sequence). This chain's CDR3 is CASSLGQFQETQYF. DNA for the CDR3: TGTGCCAGCAGCTTGGGGCAGTTCCAAGAGACCCAGTACTTC. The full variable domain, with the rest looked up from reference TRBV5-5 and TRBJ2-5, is DAGVTQSPTHLIKTRGQQVTLRCSPISGHKSVSWYQQVLGQGPQFIFQYYEKEERGRGNFPDRFSARQFPNYSSELNVNALLLGDSALYLCASSLGQFQETQYFGPGTRLLVL.

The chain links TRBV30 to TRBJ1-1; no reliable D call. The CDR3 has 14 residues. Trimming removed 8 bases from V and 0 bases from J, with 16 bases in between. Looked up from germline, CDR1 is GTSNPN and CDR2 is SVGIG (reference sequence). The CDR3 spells CALRSGAMNTEAFF. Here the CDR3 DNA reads TGTGCCCTAAGAAGTGGAGCCATGAACACTGAAGCTTTCTTT.

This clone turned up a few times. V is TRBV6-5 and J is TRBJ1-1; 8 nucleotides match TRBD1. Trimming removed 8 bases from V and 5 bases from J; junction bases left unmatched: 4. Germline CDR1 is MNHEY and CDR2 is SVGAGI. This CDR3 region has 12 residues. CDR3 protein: CASGQGGTEAFF. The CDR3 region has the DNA TGTGCCAGCGGACAGGGAGGAACTGAAGCTTTCTTT.

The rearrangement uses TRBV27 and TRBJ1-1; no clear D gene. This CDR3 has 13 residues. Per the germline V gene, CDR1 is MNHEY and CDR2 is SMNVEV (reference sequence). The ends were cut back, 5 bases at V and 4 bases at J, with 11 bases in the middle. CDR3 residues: CASSMWPPTEAFF. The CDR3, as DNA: TGTGCCAGCAGTATGTGGCCCCCCACTGAAGCTTTCTTT.

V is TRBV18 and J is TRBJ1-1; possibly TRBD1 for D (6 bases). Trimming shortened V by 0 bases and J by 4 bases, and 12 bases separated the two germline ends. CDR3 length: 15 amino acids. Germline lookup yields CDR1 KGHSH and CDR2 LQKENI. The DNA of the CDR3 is TGTGCCAGCTCACCACCTCGGCAGGGGATCACTGAAGCTTTCTTT. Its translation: CASSPPRQGITEAFF.

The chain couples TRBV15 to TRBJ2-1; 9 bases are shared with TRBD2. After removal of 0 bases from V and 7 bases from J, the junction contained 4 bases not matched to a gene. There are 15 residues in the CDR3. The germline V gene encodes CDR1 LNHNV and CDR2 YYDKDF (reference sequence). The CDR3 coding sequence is TGTGCCACCAGCAGAGAGGCGGGGGGGCGGAATGAGCAGTTCTTC. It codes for CATSREAGGRNEQFF.

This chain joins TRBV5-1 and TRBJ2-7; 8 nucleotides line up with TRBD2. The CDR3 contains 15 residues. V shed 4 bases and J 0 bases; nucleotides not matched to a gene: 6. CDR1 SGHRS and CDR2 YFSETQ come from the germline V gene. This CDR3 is CASSPGGEGSYEQYF. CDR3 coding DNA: TGCGCCAGCAGCCCGGGGGGGGAAGGCTCCTACGAGCAGTACTTC.

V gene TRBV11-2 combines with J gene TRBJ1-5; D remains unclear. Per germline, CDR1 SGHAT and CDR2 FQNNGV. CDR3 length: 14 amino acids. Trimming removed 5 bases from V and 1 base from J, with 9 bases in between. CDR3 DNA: TGTGCCAGCAGCGGAGGTGACAGCAATCAGCCCCAGCATTTT. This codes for CASSGGDSNQPQHF.

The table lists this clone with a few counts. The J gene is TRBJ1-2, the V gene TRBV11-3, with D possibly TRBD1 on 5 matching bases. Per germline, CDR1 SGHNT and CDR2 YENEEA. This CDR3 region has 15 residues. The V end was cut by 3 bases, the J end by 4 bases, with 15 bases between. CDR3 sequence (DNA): TGTGCCAGCAGCTTGGGGCAGCAGAATTTCTATGGCTACACCTTC. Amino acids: CASSLGQQNFYGYTF.